This paragraph reports one T cell receptor (beta chain). The data were taken from a study of T cell changes during pregnancy in multiple sclerosis. Sequenced by immunoSEQ multiplex PCR; TCRdb stores in-frame clones only, minus some. The table has about 120,000 clones, approximately 90% seen once. This receptor was identified in a female donor with multiple sclerosis, enrolled in a pregnancy study. The material sequenced was peripheral blood, taken in the third trimester of pregnancy.

In DNA, the CDR3 is TGCGCCAGCAGCCAGGGGCCCTCAGGGCTTTCTAACTATGGCTACACCTTC. Residues: CASSQGPSGLSNYGYTF. V gene TRBV5-1 combines with J gene TRBJ1-2, with TRBD1 as a possible D gene (6 bases). Trimming shortened V by 4 bases and J by 0 bases, and 19 bases separated the two germline ends. Germline CDR1 is SGHRS and CDR2 is YFSETQ. This CDR3 has 17 amino acids.